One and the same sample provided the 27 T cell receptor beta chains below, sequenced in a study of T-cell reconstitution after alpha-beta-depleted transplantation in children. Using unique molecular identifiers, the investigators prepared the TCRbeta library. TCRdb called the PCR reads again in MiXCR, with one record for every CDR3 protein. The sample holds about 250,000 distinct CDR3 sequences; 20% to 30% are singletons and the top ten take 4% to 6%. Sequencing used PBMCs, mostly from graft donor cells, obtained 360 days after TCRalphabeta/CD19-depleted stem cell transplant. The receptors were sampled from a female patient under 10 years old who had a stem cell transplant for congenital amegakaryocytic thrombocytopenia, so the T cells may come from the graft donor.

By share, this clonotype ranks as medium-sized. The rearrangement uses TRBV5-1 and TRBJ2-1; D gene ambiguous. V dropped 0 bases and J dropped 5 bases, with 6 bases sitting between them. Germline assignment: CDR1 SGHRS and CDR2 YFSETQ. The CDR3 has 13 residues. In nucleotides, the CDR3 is TGCGCCAGCAGCTTGGTACGCAACAATGAGCAGTTCTTC. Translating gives CASSLVRNNEQFF.

CDR3 coding DNA: TGTGCCAGCAGTTTCGAGGTCTCTGGAAACACCATATATTTT. It is translated as CASSFEVSGNTIYF. The J gene is TRBJ1-3, the V gene TRBV12-3 or TRBV12-4; no clear D gene. The CDR3 sequence is 14 residues long. Trimming stripped 3 bases from V and 0 bases from J, with 6 bases between.

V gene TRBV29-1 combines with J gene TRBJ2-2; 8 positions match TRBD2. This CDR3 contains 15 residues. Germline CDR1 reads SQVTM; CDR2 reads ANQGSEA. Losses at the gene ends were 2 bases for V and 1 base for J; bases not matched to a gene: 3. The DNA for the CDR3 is TGCAGCGTTGAATTGCTAGCGGGGAACACCGGGGAGCTGTTTTTT. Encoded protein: CSVELLAGNTGELFF.

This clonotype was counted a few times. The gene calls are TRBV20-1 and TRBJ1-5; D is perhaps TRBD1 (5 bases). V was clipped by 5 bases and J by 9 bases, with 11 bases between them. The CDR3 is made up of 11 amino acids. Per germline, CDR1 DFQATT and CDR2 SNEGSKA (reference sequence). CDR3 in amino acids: CSAGFQGPQHF. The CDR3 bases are TGCAGTGCTGGATTCCAGGGGCCCCAGCATTTT.

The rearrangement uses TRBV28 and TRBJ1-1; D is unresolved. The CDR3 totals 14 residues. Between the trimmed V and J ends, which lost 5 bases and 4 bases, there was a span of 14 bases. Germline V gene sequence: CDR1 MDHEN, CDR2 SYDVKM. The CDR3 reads CASSPRVRGTEAFF. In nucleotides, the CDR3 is TGTGCCAGCAGTCCTCGTGTGCGGGGCACTGAAGCTTTCTTT.

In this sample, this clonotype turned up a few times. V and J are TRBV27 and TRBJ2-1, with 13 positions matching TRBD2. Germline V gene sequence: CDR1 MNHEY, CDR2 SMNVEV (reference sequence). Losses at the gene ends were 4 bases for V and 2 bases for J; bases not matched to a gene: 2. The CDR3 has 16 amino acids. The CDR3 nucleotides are TGTGCCAGCAGTTCCGGACTAGCGGGAGCCTACAATGAGCAGTTCTTC. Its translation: CASSSGLAGAYNEQFF.

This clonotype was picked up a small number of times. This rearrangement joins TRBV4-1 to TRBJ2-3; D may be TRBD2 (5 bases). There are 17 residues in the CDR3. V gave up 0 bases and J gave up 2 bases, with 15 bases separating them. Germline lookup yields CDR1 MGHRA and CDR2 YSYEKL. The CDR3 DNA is TGCGCCAGCAGCCAAGATGGTCTAGCCATCATCACAGATACGCAGTATTTT. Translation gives CASSQDGLAIITDTQYF.

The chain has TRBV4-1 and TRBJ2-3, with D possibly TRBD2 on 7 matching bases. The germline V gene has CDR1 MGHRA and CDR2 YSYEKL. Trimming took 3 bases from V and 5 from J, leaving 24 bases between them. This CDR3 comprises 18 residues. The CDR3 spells CASSQGFAWGGQGDTQYF. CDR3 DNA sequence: TGCGCCAGCAGCCAGGGTTTTGCGTGGGGGGGCCAGGGAGATACGCAGTATTTT.

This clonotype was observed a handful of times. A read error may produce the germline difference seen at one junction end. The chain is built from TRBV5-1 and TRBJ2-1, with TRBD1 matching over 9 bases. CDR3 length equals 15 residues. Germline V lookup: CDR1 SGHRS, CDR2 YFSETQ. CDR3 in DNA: TGCGCCAGCAGTTTGGGGGACAGGGACCACAATGAGCAGTTCTTC. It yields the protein CASSLGDRDHNEQFF.

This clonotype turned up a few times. This CDR3 reads CASSLVTSGGATDTQYF. The CDR3, as DNA: TGTGCCAGCAGCCTCGTGACTAGCGGGGGGGCAACAGATACGCAGTATTTT. The V gene is TRBV28, the J gene TRBJ2-3; 14 bases map to TRBD2. The CDR3 is 17 residues long. Trimming removed 6 bases from V and 3 bases from J; junction bases left unmatched: 8. Germline CDR1 MDHEN, CDR2 SYDVKM.

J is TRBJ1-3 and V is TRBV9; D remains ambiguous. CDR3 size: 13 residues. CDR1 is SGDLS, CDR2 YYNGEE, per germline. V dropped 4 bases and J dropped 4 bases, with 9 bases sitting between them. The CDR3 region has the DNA TGTGCCAGCAGCTGGGCAGCGGGAAACACCATATATTTT. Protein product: CASSWAAGNTIYF.

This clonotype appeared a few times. CDR3 region: CASSQKTGLYEQYF. Written as DNA, the CDR3 is TGTGCCAGCAGCCAAAAGACAGGGCTCTACGAGCAGTACTTC. The V gene is TRBV3-1, the J gene TRBJ2-7, with 7 positions matching TRBD1. The CDR3 has 14 amino acids. The V gene's germline CDR1 is LGHDT and CDR2 YNNKEL (reference sequence). The V segment lost 2 bases and the J segment 3 bases; nucleotides outside the gene matches: 4.

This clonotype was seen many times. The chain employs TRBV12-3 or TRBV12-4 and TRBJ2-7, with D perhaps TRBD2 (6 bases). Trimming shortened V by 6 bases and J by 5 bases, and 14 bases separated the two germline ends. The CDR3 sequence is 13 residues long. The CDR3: CASRHNAGHEQYF. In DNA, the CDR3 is TGTGCCAGCAGACACAACGCGGGGCACGAGCAGTACTTC.

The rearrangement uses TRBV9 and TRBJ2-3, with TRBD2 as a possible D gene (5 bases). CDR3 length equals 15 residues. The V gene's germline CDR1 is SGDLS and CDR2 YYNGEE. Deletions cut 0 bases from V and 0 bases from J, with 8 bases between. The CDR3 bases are TGTGCCAGCAGCGTAGACCTAGCAAGCACAGATACGCAGTATTTT. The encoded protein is CASSVDLASTDTQYF.

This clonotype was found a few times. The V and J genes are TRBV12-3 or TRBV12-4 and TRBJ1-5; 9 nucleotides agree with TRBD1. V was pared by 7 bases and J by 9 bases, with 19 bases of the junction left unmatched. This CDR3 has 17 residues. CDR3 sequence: CASMDRGQYGLLRPQHF. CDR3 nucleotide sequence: TGTGCCAGCATGGACAGGGGCCAATATGGGTTACTTAGGCCCCAGCATTTT.

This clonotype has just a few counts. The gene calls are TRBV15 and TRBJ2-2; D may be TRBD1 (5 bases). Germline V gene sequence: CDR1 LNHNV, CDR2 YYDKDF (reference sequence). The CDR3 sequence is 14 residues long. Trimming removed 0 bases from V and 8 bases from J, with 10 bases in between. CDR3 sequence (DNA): TGTGCCACCAGCAGAGAGTATGGGGCTGGGGAGCTGTTTTTT. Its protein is CATSREYGAGELFF. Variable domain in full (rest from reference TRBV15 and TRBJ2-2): DAMVIQNPRYQVTQFGKPVTLSCSQTLNHNVMYWYQQKSSQAPKLLFHYYDKDFNNEADTPDNFQSRRPNTSFCFLDIRSPGLGDTAMYLCATSREYGAGELFFGEGSRLTVL.

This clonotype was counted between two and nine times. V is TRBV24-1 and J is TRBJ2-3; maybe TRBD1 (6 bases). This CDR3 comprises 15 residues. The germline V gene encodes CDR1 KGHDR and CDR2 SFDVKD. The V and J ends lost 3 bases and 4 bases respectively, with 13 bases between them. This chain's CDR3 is CATSDLGQGSDTQYF. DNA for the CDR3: TGTGCCACCAGTGATCTCGGTCAGGGGTCAGATACGCAGTATTTT.

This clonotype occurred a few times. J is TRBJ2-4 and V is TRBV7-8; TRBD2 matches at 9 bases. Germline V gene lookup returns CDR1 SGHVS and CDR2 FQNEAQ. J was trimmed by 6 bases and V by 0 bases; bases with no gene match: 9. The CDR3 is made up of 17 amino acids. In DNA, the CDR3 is TGTGCCAGCAGCTTAGCTCGCCAAGCGGGAGGTGGAAACATTCAGTACTTC. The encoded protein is CASSLARQAGGGNIQYF.

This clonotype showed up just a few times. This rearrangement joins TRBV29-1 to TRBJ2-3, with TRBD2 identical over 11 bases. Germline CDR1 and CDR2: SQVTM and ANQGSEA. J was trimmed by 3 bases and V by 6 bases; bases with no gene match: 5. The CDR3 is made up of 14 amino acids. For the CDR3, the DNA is TGCAGCGTCCGGGGACTAGCGGTGACAGATACGCAGTATTTT. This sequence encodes CSVRGLAVTDTQYF.

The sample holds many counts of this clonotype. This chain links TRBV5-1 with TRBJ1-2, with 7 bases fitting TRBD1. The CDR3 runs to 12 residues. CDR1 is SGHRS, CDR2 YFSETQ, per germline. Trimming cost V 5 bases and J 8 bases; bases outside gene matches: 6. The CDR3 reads CASSNTGVGYTF. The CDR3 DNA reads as TGCGCCAGCAGTAATACAGGGGTCGGCTACACCTTC.

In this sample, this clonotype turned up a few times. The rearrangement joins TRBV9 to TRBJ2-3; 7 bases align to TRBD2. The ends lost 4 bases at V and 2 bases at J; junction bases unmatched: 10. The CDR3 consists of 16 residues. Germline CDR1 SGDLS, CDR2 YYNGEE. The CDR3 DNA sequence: TGTGCCAGCAGCACCCATGCGGGGGAAATCACAGATACGCAGTATTTT. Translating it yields CASSTHAGEITDTQYF. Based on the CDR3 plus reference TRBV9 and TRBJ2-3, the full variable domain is DSGVTQTPKHLITATGQRVTLRCSPRSGDLSVYWYQQSLDQGLQFLIQYYNGEERAKGNILERFSAQQFPDLHSELNLSSLELGDSALYFCASSTHAGEITDTQYFGPGTRLTVL.

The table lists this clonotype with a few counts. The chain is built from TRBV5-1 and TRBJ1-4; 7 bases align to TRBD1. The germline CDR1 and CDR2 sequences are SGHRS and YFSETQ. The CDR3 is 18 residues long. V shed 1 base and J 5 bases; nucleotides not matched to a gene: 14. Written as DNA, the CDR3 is TGCGCCAGCAGCTTGTCCCTAACAGGGGCCTCGCGGAATGAAAAACTGTTTTTT. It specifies CASSLSLTGASRNEKLFF.

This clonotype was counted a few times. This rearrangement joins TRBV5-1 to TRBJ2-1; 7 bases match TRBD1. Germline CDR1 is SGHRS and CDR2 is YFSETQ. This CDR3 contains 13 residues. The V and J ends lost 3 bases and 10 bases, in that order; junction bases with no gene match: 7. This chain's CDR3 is CASSSAMTGEQFF. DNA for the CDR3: TGCGCCAGCAGCTCAGCGATGACAGGGGAGCAGTTCTTC.

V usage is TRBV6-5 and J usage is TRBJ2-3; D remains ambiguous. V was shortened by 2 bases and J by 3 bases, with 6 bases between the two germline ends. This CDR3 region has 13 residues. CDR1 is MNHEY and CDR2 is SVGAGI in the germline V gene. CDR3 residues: CASSYVETDTQYF. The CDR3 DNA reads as TGTGCCAGCAGTTACGTAGAAACAGATACGCAGTATTTT.

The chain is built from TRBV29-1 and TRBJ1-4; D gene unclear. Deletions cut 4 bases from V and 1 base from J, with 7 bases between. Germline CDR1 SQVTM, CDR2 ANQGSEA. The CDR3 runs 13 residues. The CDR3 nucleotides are TGCAGCGTTGGGGGAGGAACTAATGAAAAACTGTTTTTT. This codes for CSVGGGTNEKLFF.

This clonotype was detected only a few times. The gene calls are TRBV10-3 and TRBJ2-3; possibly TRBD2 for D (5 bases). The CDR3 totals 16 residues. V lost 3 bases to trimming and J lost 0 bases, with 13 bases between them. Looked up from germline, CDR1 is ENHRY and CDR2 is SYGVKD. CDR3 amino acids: CAISDGNWYSTDTQYF. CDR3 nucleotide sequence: TGTGCCATCAGTGACGGGAACTGGTATAGCACAGATACGCAGTATTTT.

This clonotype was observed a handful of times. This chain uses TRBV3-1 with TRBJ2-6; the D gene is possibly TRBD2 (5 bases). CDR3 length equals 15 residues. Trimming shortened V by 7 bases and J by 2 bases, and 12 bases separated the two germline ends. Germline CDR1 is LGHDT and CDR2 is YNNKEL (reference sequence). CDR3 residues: CASTPNGAGANVLTF. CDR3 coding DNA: TGTGCCAGCACTCCGAACGGGGCTGGGGCCAACGTCCTGACTTTC.